The 11 T cell receptor beta chains below all came from one sample that was sequenced in a study of shared clonotypes between healthy human individuals. CD45RO-negative cells were positively selected for CCR7, leaving out terminally differentiated effector memory CD45RA+ cells. Clones were read by immunoSEQ multiplex PCR, and TCRdb kept only the in-frame ones, dropping some. This repertoire shows around 600,000 clones, 98% found once; its top ten account for 0.3%. Material: naive CD8+ T cells sorted from blood. These receptors originate from a man aged 30-40 years in good health.

The chain combines TRBV28 with TRBJ1-5, with 8 bases identical to TRBD1. This CDR3 contains 12 residues. With V trimmed by 9 bases and J by 6 bases, 4 bases remained unmatched. Germline V lookup: CDR1 MDHEN, CDR2 SYDVKM. The CDR3 loop reads CASTGGIQPQHF. The CDR3 nucleotides are TGTGCCAGTACAGGGGGAATTCAGCCCCAGCATTTT. Together with reference TRBV28 and TRBJ1-5, the CDR3 gives the full variable domain: DVKVTQSSRYLVKRTGEKVFLECVQDMDHENMFWYRQDPGLGLRLIYFSYDVKMKEKGDIPEGYSVSREKKERFSLILESASTNQTSMYLCASTGGIQPQHFGDGTRLSIL.

This clone showed up just once. J is TRBJ2-7 and V is TRBV7-8, with 7 nucleotides matching TRBD1. With V trimmed by 5 bases and J by 2 bases, 6 bases remained unmatched. Germline assignment: CDR1 SGHVS and CDR2 FQNEAQ. The length of the CDR3 is 14 residues. In nucleotides, the CDR3 is TGTGCCAGCAGCGCGCACAGGGGCCCCTACGAGCAGTACTTC. Translation: CASSAHRGPYEQYF.

The chain carries TRBV13 and TRBJ2-3; D unresolved. The CDR3 contains 12 residues. V lost 2 bases and J 4 bases, leaving 4 bases between the germline ends. CDR1 PRHDT and CDR2 FYEKMQ come from the germline V gene (reference sequence). CDR3 region: CASSLNADTQYF. The CDR3 region has the DNA TGTGCCAGCAGCTTAAACGCAGATACGCAGTATTTT.

The chain employs TRBV7-6 and TRBJ2-7, with D perhaps matching TRBD2 (5 bases). This CDR3 comprises 13 residues. The V end was cut by 1 base, the J end by 5 bases, with 9 bases between. Looked up from germline, CDR1 is SGHVS and CDR2 is FNYEAQ. CDR3 nucleotides: TGTGCCAGCAGCTTAGAACTAGGCCACGAGCAGTACTTC. This gives the protein CASSLELGHEQYF.

This clone was seen a single time. The V and J genes are TRBV11-2 and TRBJ2-7, with D possibly matching TRBD2 (5 bases). The germline gives CDR1 SGHAT, CDR2 FQNNGV. The CDR3 sequence is 16 residues long. V was shortened by 5 bases and J by 5 bases, with 22 bases between the two germline ends. CDR3 sequence (DNA): TGTGCCAGCAGCCCCTCCGTTGGTCAGCTGAGGGACGAGCAGTACTTC. Amino acids: CASSPSVGQLRDEQYF.

The CDR3 protein is CASSPRSDTGELFF. CDR3 bases: TGTGCCAGCAGTCCTCGGTCAGACACCGGGGAGCTGTTTTTT. This chain links TRBV6-5 with TRBJ2-2; no clear D. The CDR3 is made up of 14 amino acids. Germline V CDR1 and CDR2: MNHEY, SVGAGI. Trimming shortened V by 5 bases and J by 3 bases, and 10 bases separated the two germline ends.

The chain employs TRBV7-6 and TRBJ2-1; 13 nucleotides align to TRBD2. Germline V gene data show CDR1 as SGHVS and CDR2 as FNYEAQ. J was trimmed by 7 bases and V by 5 bases; bases with no gene match: 5. This CDR3 comprises 15 residues. The CDR3 reads CASSPGTSGTNEQFF. The CDR3 DNA sequence: TGTGCCAGCAGCCCCGGGACTAGCGGGACTAATGAGCAGTTCTTC.

This rearrangement joins TRBV28 to TRBJ2-2; no firm D call. There are 13 residues in the CDR3. CDR1 MDHEN and CDR2 SYDVKM come from the germline V gene. The ends were cut back, 1 base at V and 6 bases at J, with 6 bases in the middle. The CDR3 DNA is TGTGCCAGCAGTTTATCCGGAGCCGGGGAGCTGTTTTTT. Its translation: CASSLSGAGELFF.

The J gene is TRBJ2-7, the V gene TRBV2, with 12 bases lining up with TRBD2. CDR1 is SNHLY, CDR2 FYNNEI, per germline. V dropped 4 bases and J dropped 3; count of bases not matched to a gene: 1. The CDR3 totals 14 residues. CDR3 in amino acids: CASSGLAGDYEQYF. CDR3 DNA sequence: TGTGCCAGCAGTGGACTAGCGGGAGACTACGAGCAGTACTTC.

The table lists this clone with a count of one. J is TRBJ2-1 and V is TRBV11-3, with D possibly being TRBD1 (6 bases). V dropped 5 bases and J dropped 7 bases, with 18 bases sitting between them. The CDR3 has 15 residues. The V gene's germline CDR1 is SGHNT and CDR2 YENEEA. The CDR3 DNA reads TGTGCCAGCAGCCAATGGACAGAAACGGGGAATGAGCAGTTCTTC. It yields the protein CASSQWTETGNEQFF.

This chain connects TRBV7-6 to TRBJ2-7; 8 bases agree with TRBD2. This CDR3 comprises 15 residues. After removal of 1 base from V and 3 bases from J, the junction contained 5 bases not matched to a gene. The germline CDR1 and CDR2 sequences are SGHVS and FNYEAQ. Here the CDR3 reads CASSLEREGLYEQYF. For the CDR3, the DNA is TGTGCCAGCAGCTTAGAACGGGAGGGGCTCTACGAGCAGTACTTC.